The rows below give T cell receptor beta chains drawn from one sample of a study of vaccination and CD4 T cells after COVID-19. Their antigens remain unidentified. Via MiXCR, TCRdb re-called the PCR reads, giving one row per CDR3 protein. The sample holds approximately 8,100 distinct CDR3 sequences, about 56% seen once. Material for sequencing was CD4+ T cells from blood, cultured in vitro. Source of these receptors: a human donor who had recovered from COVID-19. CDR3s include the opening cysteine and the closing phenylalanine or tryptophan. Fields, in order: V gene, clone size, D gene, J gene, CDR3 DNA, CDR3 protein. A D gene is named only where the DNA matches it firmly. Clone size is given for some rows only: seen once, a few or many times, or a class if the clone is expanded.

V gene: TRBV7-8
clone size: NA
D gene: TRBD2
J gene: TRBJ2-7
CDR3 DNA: TGTGCCAGCAGCTTAGTCCCGGGAGGGGTGGGCGAGCAGTACTTC
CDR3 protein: CASSLVPGGVGEQYF

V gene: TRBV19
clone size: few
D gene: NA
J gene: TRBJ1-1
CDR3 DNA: TGTGCCAGTAGTGTCCTACTGGACACTGAAGCTTTCTTT
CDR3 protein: CASSVLLDTEAFF

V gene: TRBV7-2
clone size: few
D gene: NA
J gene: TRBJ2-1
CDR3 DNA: TGTGCCAGCAGCGGGAATAGGAATGAGCAGTTCTTC
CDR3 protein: CASSGNRNEQFF

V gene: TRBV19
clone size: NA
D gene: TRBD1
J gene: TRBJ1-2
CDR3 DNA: TGTGCCAGTAGTATAAGGACAGGGGGAATGGGTACGGATGGCTACACCTTC
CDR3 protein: CASSIRTGGMGTDGYTF

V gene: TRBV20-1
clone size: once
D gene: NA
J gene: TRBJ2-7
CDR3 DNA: TGCAGTGCTAGGCGCACAGGCTACGAGCAGTACTTC
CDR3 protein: CSARRTGYEQYF

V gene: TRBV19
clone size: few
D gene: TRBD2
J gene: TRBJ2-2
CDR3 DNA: TGTGCCAGTAGTATGGGGGGGGGTTCGAACACCGGGGAGCTGTTTTTT
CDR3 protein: CASSMGGGSNTGELFF

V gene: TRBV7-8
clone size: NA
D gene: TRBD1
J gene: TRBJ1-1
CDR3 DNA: TGTGCCGGCAGCGCTCGACAGGGCCGCACTGAAGCTTTCTTT
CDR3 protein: CAGSARQGRTEAFF

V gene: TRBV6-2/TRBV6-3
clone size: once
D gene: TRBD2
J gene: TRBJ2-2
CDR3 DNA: TGTGCCAGCACCAACGGGAGGGCCGGCGGGGAGCTGTTTTTT
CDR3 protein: CASTNGRAGGELFF

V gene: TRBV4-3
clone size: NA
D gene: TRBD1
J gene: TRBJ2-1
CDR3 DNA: TGCGCCAGCAGCCAGGCGACAGGGCCCCTGGACAATGAGCAGTTCTTC
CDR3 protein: CASSQATGPLDNEQFF

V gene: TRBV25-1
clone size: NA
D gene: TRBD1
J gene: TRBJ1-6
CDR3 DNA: TGTGCCAGCAGTGACGGGGACAGGTTTGGTGCACCCCTCCACTTT
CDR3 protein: CASSDGDRFGAPLHF

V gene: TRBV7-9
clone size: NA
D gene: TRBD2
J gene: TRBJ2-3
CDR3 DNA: TGTGCCAGCAGCGCAGGGTGGGCGGGGGACACAGATACGCAGTATTTT
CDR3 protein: CASSAGWAGDTDTQYF

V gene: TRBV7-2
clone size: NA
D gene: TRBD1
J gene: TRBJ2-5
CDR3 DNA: TGTGCCAGCAGCTTAGAGGGGACAGGGGGACGGAAGACCCAGTACTTC
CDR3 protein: CASSLEGTGGRKTQYF

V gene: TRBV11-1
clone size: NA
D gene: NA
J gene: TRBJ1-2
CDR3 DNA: TGTGCCAGCAGCTCCCCGATCGGGGCGAAAGGCTACACCTTC
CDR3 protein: CASSSPIGAKGYTF

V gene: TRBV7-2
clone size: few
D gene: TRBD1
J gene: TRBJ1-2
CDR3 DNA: TGTGCCAGCAGGTCCTCCGGGACAGGGGCTTCCCTGCGGGGCTACACCTTC
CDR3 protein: CASRSSGTGASLRGYTF

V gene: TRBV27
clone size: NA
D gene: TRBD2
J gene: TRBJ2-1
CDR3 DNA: TGTGCCAGCAGTTTATGGGCTAGTTTAGCGGGGGTTCGCAATGAGCAGTTCTTC
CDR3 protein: CASSLWASLAGVRNEQFF

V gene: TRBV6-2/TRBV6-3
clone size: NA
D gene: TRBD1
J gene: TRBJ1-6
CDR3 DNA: TGTGCCAGCAGAAACGACAGGGTTTCACCCCTCCACTTT
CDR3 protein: CASRNDRVSPLHF

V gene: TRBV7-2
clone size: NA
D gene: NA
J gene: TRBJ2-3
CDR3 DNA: TGTGCCAGCAGCTTAAATTTTCAGACAACAGATACGCAGTATTTT
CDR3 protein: CASSLNFQTTDTQYF

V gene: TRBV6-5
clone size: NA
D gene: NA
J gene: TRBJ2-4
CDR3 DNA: TGTGCCAGCAGTTACGATTTAGTCAAAAACGTTCAGTACTTC
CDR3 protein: CASSYDLVKNVQYF

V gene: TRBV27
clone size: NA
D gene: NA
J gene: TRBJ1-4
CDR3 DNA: TGTGCCAGCAGTTTAGGGGGCTTTAATGAAAAACTGTTTTTT
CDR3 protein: CASSLGGFNEKLFF

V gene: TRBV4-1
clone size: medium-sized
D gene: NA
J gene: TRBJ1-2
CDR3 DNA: TGCGCCAGCAGCCAAGAAAGCAAGCTTAATGGCTACACCTTC
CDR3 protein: CASSQESKLNGYTF

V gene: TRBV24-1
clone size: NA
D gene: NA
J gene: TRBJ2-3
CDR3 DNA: TGTGCCACCAGTCCAAGGATGGCGCAGTATTTT
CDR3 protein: CATSPRMAQYF

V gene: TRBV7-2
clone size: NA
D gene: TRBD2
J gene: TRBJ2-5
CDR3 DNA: TGTGCCAGCAGCTTGCTAGGGACTAATAAAGAGACCCAGTACTTC
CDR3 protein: CASSLLGTNKETQYF

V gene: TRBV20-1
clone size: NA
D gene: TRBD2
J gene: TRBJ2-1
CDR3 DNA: TGCAGTGCTAGAGGGACTAGCGCCTTAGGGAATGAGCAGTTCTTC
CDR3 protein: CSARGTSALGNEQFF

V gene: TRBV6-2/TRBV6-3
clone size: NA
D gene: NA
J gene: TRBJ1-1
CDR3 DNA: TGTGCCAGCAGTTACGGGTTGGTCACTGAAGCTTTCTTT
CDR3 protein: CASSYGLVTEAFF

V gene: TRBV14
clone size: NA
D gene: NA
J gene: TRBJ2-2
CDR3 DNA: TGTGCCAGCAGCCAAGAAATTAGCGGTACCGGGGAGCTGTTTTTT
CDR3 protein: CASSQEISGTGELFF